The rows below give T cell receptor beta chains drawn from one sample of a study of cytomegalovirus exposure and HLA in healthy donors. TCRdb keeps only in-frame clones here, not all; method: immunoSEQ multiplex PCR. Of more than 95,000 clones listed, around 72% are singletons. Sequenced input: PBMCs. Every receptor here comes from a man aged 25-45 years in good health and CMV-seronegative. Each CDR3 is given with its conserved first and last residue. D genes are given only for firm matches. The size entry is marked missing in some rows and otherwise reads once, few, many or a size class.

v_gene	j_gene	abundance	d_gene	CDR3aa	CDR3nt
TRBV11-2	TRBJ2-7	NA	NA	CASSLTAYEQYF	TGTGCCAGCAGCTTGACAGCCTACGAGCAGTACTTC
TRBV28	TRBJ1-5	NA	TRBD1	CASSVQGRARGNQPQHF	TGTGCCAGCAGTGTACAGGGGAGAGCAAGGGGGAATCAGCCCCAGCATTTT
TRBV6-1	TRBJ1-5	NA	NA	CASSQDSQINQPQHF	TGTGCCAGCAGCCAGGACAGTCAGATAAATCAGCCCCAGCATTTT
TRBV27	TRBJ2-3	once	NA	CASRIMGGTDTQYF	TGTGCCAGCAGGATTATGGGAGGCACAGATACGCAGTATTTT
TRBV5-4	TRBJ2-1	once	TRBD2	CASSLRLAGDYNEQFF	TGTGCCAGCAGCTTGAGACTAGCGGGGGATTACAATGAGCAGTTCTTC
TRBV9	TRBJ1-1	NA	NA	CASSVAPRDTEAFF	TGTGCCAGCAGCGTAGCCCCACGGGACACTGAAGCTTTCTTT
TRBV5-1	TRBJ2-2	NA	TRBD1	CASSLWPGGDTGELFF	TGCGCCAGCAGCTTGTGGCCAGGGGGCGACACCGGGGAGCTGTTTTTT
TRBV6-4	TRBJ1-2	NA	TRBD1	CASRTGTAVYGYTF	TGTGCCAGCAGAACCGGGACAGCCGTCTATGGCTACACCTTC
TRBV28	TRBJ1-2	once	TRBD1	CASSSGDRGRSETF	TGTGCCAGCAGTTCAGGGGACAGGGGGCGGTCGGAGACCTTC
TRBV4-2	TRBJ2-7	NA	NA	CASSQGQGSYEQYF	TGTGCCAGCAGCCAAGGGCAGGGGTCCTACGAGCAGTACTTC
TRBV2	TRBJ1-5	NA	TRBD1	CASSARGTRQPQHF	TGTGCCAGCAGTGCCAGGGGGACCCGTCAGCCCCAGCATTTT
TRBV4-2	TRBJ2-1	NA	TRBD2	CASSQLGTSGSSYNEQFF	TGTGCCAGCAGCCAACTTGGGACTAGCGGCAGCTCCTACAATGAGCAGTTCTTC
TRBV20-1	TRBJ2-5	NA	NA	CSRGEETQYF	TGCAGTCGCGGGGAAGAGACCCAGTACTTC
TRBV27	TRBJ2-7	NA	NA	CAIPSSYEQYF	TGTGCCATTCCGAGCTCCTACGAGCAGTACTTC
TRBV29-1	TRBJ2-4	NA	NA	CSVVSRRNSKNIQYF	TGCAGCGTTGTTAGTAGGCGGAACTCCAAAAACATTCAGTACTTC
TRBV6-5	TRBJ1-3	NA	TRBD1	CASSYGQGGGNTIYF	TGTGCCAGCAGTTACGGGCAGGGGGGTGGAAACACCATATATTTT
TRBV5-1	TRBJ2-7	NA	TRBD2	CASSLVREGREQYF	TGCGCCAGCAGCTTGGTGCGGGAGGGCCGCGAGCAGTACTTC
TRBV7-9	TRBJ2-7	NA	TRBD1	CASSLGTGVVHEQYF	TGTGCCAGCAGCTTGGGCACAGGGGTAGTACACGAGCAGTACTTC
TRBV5-6	TRBJ2-1	NA	TRBD2	CASSLFTSGRAYNEQFF	TGTGCCAGCAGCTTGTTTACTAGCGGGAGGGCCTACAATGAGCAGTTCTTC
TRBV7-6	TRBJ2-7	NA	NA	CASSLGRTVYEQYF	TGTGCCAGCAGCTTAGGACGGACAGTCTACGAGCAGTACTTC
TRBV15	TRBJ1-1	NA	NA	CATRLGAVNTEAFF	TGTGCCACCAGATTGGGGGCCGTGAACACTGAAGCTTTCTTT
TRBV15	TRBJ2-7	NA	TRBD1	CATSSDFGTGAWEQYF	TGTGCCACCAGCAGTGATTTCGGGACAGGGGCGTGGGAGCAGTACTTC
TRBV5-1	TRBJ2-2	NA	TRBD1	CASDSRGQPSGELFF	TGCGCCAGCGATTCTCGGGGACAGCCCTCCGGGGAGCTGTTTTTT
TRBV7-3	TRBJ1-1	NA	NA	CASSLTGNTEAFF	TGTGCCAGCAGCCTGACAGGGAACACTGAAGCTTTCTTT
TRBV19	TRBJ2-5	NA	NA	CASSIPDRQETQYF	TGTGCCAGTAGTATACCCGACAGGCAAGAGACCCAGTACTTC
TRBV10-3	TRBJ2-3	NA	NA	CAISESSQGVTDTQYF	TGTGCCATCAGTGAGTCATCACAGGGTGTCACAGATACGCAGTATTTT
TRBV5-1	TRBJ2-5	NA	TRBD2	CASSSSREGRGTETQYF	TGCGCCAGCAGCTCTTCGAGGGAGGGTCGGGGAACAGAGACCCAGTACTTC
TRBV7-9	TRBJ2-7	NA	NA	CASSFSGGSYEQYF	TGTGCCAGCAGCTTCAGCGGAGGCTCCTACGAGCAGTACTTC
TRBV7-9	TRBJ2-7	NA	NA	CASSMEGYEQYF	TGTGCCAGCAGCATGGAGGGGTACGAGCAGTACTTC
TRBV19	TRBJ2-7	NA	TRBD1	CASSETAGTGNYEQYF	TGTGCCAGTAGCGAAACTGCCGGGACAGGGAACTACGAGCAGTACTTC
TRBV7-4	TRBJ2-7	NA	NA	CASSPIPTISYEQYF	TGTGCCAGCAGCCCGATCCCGACAATCTCCTACGAGCAGTACTTC
TRBV19	TRBJ2-7	NA	TRBD1	CASTKEGQGPYEQYF	TGTGCCAGTACCAAAGAGGGACAGGGACCCTACGAGCAGTACTTC
TRBV5-8	TRBJ1-2	once	TRBD1	CASSTGQGRWYGYTF	TGTGCCAGCAGCACAGGACAGGGGCGATGGTATGGCTACACCTTC
TRBV29-1	TRBJ1-1	NA	TRBD1	CSVENRGSWTEAFF	TGCAGCGTTGAGAACAGGGGATCTTGGACTGAAGCTTTCTTT
TRBV25-1	TRBJ1-1	NA	NA	CASRPRDTEAFF	TGTGCCAGCAGACCCAGGGACACTGAAGCTTTCTTT
TRBV4-2	TRBJ2-7	few	NA	CASSQDQLPVQAYEQYF	TGTGCCAGCAGCCAAGACCAGCTTCCGGTCCAGGCCTACGAGCAGTACTTC
TRBV10-2	TRBJ1-4	once	NA	CASRTNEKLFF	TGCGCCAGCCGAACTAATGAAAAACTGTTTTTT
TRBV4-1	TRBJ2-3	NA	TRBD2	CASSQLAGSTDTQYF	TGCGCCAGCAGCCAACTAGCGGGGAGCACAGATACGCAGTATTTT
TRBV13	TRBJ2-1	NA	TRBD2	CASSLGAGGVHNEQFF	TGTGCCAGCAGCTTAGGGGCGGGAGGGGTCCACAATGAGCAGTTCTTC
TRBV6-6	TRBJ2-6	NA	TRBD1	CASSGQGRSGANVLTF	TGTGCCAGCAGCGGACAGGGAAGGTCTGGGGCCAACGTCCTGACTTTC
TRBV7-3	TRBJ2-1	NA	TRBD1	CASSQGQGLYNEQFF	TGTGCCAGCAGCCAGGGACAGGGTCTTTACAATGAGCAGTTCTTC
TRBV5-1	TRBJ2-4	NA	TRBD1	CASSWGTGEDIQYF	TGCGCCAGCAGCTGGGGGACAGGGGAGGACATTCAGTACTTC
TRBV18	TRBJ2-2	NA	NA	CASSQGVNTGELFF	TGTGCCAGCTCACAGGGGGTGAACACCGGGGAGCTGTTTTTT
TRBV7-9	TRBJ1-1	NA	NA	CASSFDSEAFF	TGTGCCAGCAGCTTCGACAGTGAAGCTTTCTTT
TRBV27	TRBJ2-7	NA	NA	CASSSYASQGWDYEQYF	TGTGCCAGCAGTTCCTATGCAAGTCAGGGTTGGGACTACGAGCAGTACTTC
TRBV25-1	TRBJ2-4	NA	NA	CAILLTRCKNIQYF	TGTGCCATCCTCCTTACAAGATGCAAAAACATTCAGTACTTC
TRBV15	TRBJ1-1	NA	NA	CATSRVGGGTEAFF	TGTGCCACCAGCAGAGTCGGGGGGGGGACTGAAGCTTTCTTT
TRBV5-4	TRBJ2-7	NA	NA	CASSLISAHEQYF	TGTGCCAGCAGCTTGATTAGCGCCCACGAGCAGTACTTC
TRBV2	TRBJ1-2	NA	NA	CASSESGLGYTF	TGTGCCAGCAGTGAATCAGGGCTTGGCTACACCTTC
TRBV7-9	TRBJ2-7	NA	NA	CASRALVSYEQYF	TGTGCCAGCAGGGCCCTGGTCTCTTACGAGCAGTACTTC
TRBV6-5	TRBJ1-2	NA	NA	CASSSRVRGYTF	TGTGCCAGCAGTTCCCGAGTGCGGGGCTACACCTTC
TRBV7-2	TRBJ2-3	NA	TRBD2	CASSRRTGTSDTQYF	TGTGCCAGCAGTCGACGAACCGGGACTAGCGATACGCAGTATTTT
TRBV18	TRBJ2-2	NA	NA	CASSPPVDTGELFF	TGTGCCAGCTCACCCCCTGTTGACACCGGGGAGCTGTTTTTT
TRBV11-2	TRBJ1-5	few	TRBD1	CASSPYPEGTGDQPQHF	TGTGCCAGCAGCCCGTATCCTGAGGGGACAGGGGATCAGCCCCAGCATTTT